This T cell receptor beta chain is drawn from a study of CD8 T cells in Susac syndrome. CDR1 is MNHNY and CDR2 is SVGAGI in the germline V gene (reference sequence). The CDR3 has 14 residues. Trimming cost V 5 bases and J 9 bases; bases outside gene matches: 9. Sequencing of TCR beta was performed on blood CD8+ T cells and on blood CD4+ T cells. An input of about 0.45 to 1 ug of RNA was subjected to reverse transcription using random hexamers. TCRdb reanalysed the immunoSEQ multiplex PCR reads using MiXCR and keeps one entry per CDR3 protein. The sample consists of approximately 170,000 distinct CDR3 sequences, roughly 94% of them appearing once.

The chain uses TRBV6-6 and TRBJ2-4; 8 bases map to TRBD1. Sequencing was carried out using CD4+ T cells from PBMCs. This clonotype originated in a human donor with multiple sclerosis. CDR3 DNA: TGTGCCAGCAGTACTCGGACAGGGCAGCCCATTCAGTACTTC. It specifies CASSTRTGQPIQYF.